The 20 T cell receptor beta chains below come from one sample, sequenced in a study of tumor-infiltrating lymphocytes in oesophageal squamous cell carcinoma. Using its own MiXCR run on the PCR reads, TCRdb lists one record per CDR3 protein. Of about 19,000 distinct CDR3 sequences listed, 35% to 45% are singletons. The sample taken for sequencing was normal esophageal tissue next to the tumor. The source of these receptors is a male donor with esophageal squamous cell carcinoma.

CDR3 DNA: TGCGCCAGCAGGGTGAATGATGGCTACACCTTC. Protein product: CASRVNDGYTF. The V gene is TRBV10-2, the J gene TRBJ1-2, with D uncertain. Germline assignment: CDR1 WSHSY and CDR2 SAAADI. The germline V and J ends were trimmed by 6 bases and 6 bases, with 8 bases remaining between them. CDR3 size: 11 residues.

This clonotype was counted many times. This chain connects TRBV27 to TRBJ2-3, with a possible D match to TRBD1 (6 bases). Trimming removed 6 bases at V and 10 bases at J, with 11 bases between. CDR1 and CDR2 from the germline V gene are MNHEY and SMNVEV (reference sequence). This CDR3 spans 11 amino acids. The CDR3 nucleotides are TGTGCCAGCAGCACAGGGCCCGCGCAGTATTTT. Protein: CASSTGPAQYF.

This clonotype was detected a few times. The gene calls are TRBV7-9 and TRBJ2-1; TRBD2 is a possible D gene (6 bases). The CDR3 covers 14 residues. V shed 3 bases and J shed 7 bases, with 13 bases lying between them. Germline assignment: CDR1 SEHNR and CDR2 FQNEAQ (reference sequence). The CDR3 nucleotides are TGTGCCAGCAGCTTTTCGGGACTCAGGAATGAGCAGTTCTTC. This codes for CASSFSGLRNEQFF. Drawing the rest from reference TRBV7-9 and TRBJ2-1, the complete variable domain is DTGVSQNPRHKITKRGQNVTFRCDPISEHNRLYWYRQTLGQGPEFLTYFQNEAQLEKSRLLSDRFSAERPKGSFSTLEIQRTEQGDSAMYLCASSFSGLRNEQFFGPGTRLTVL.

Turning to this clonotype: This could be a read error, since a much larger clone is one nucleotide away. The V and J genes are TRBV5-1 and TRBJ2-1; D not certain. Between the trimmed V and J ends, which lost 2 bases and 10 bases, there was a span of 13 bases. Germline lookup yields CDR1 SGHRS and CDR2 YFSETQ. The CDR3 covers 13 residues. The CDR3 protein is CASSLTLNYEQFF. The CDR3 bases are TGCGCCAGCAGCTTAACCTTAAACTACGAGCAGTTCTTC.

The sample holds many counts of this clonotype. A clone one base away is much larger, so this may be a read error. The chain carries TRBV12-3 or TRBV12-4 and TRBJ2-1; no clear D gene. The better agreement between TRBJ2-7 and the DNA end casts doubt on the J call. The CDR3 is made up of 13 amino acids. The DNA for the CDR3 is TGTGCCAGCAGTTTAGACTCCTACAATGAGCAGTACTTC. Its protein is CASSLDSYNEQYF.

The V and J genes are TRBV10-1 and TRBJ2-1; TRBD1 agrees at 9 bases. The trim removed 5 bases at V and 0 bases at J, leaving 11 bases unmatched. The germline V gene has CDR1 WNHNN and CDR2 SYGVQD (reference sequence). The CDR3 length is 18 residues. CDR3 residues: CASSPGQGSISSYNEQFF. The CDR3 nucleotides are TGCGCCAGCAGTCCCGGACAGGGGTCTATTAGCTCCTACAATGAGCAGTTCTTC.

In its sample, this clonotype was seen many times. The V call is TRBV4-2, the J call TRBJ1-2; 9 bases match TRBD1. J was trimmed by 7 bases and V by 3 bases; bases with no gene match: 9. This CDR3 region has 15 residues. The germline V gene encodes CDR1 LGHNA and CDR2 YNFKEQ. The CDR3 DNA reads as TGTGCCAGCAGCCACCCGAATCCGGGACAGGGTGGCTACACCTTC. Translation gives CASSHPNPGQGGYTF.

V and J are TRBV9 and TRBJ2-1; no firm D call. The better agreement between TRBJ2-5 and the DNA end casts doubt on the J call. The CDR3 spans 14 residues. Germline CDR1 is SGDLS and CDR2 is YYNGEE. CDR3 nucleotides: TGTGCCAGCAGCGTAGGGCTGGGGCAAGAGACCCAGTACTTC. Its protein product is CASSVGLGQETQYF.

The genes are TRBV7-3 and TRBJ2-3; D not certain. The ends were cut back, 4 bases at V and 0 bases at J, with 14 bases in the middle. Germline CDR1 and CDR2: SGHTA and FQGTGA. This CDR3 spans 16 amino acids. The CDR3 DNA reads as TGTGCCAGCAGCTCTCCACTTACCCTTAGCACAGATACGCAGTATTTT. Amino acids: CASSSPLTLSTDTQYF.

The chain recombines TRBV7-2 with TRBJ2-7, with 7 bases lining up with TRBD1. The tail of the sequence fits TRBJ2-1 better, so the J call may be wrong. Germline V gives CDR1 SGHTA, CDR2 FQGNSA. The CDR3 length is 16 residues. CDR3 protein: CASSSRGGYSIQEQFF. CDR3 DNA sequence: TGTGCCAGCAGCTCACGAGGGGGCTATTCCATACAGGAGCAGTTCTTC.

The sample holds many counts of this clonotype. The chain has TRBV7-6 and TRBJ1-4, with D possibly TRBD1 on 5 matching bases. The CDR3 is made up of 14 amino acids. V shed 5 bases and J shed 4 bases, with 11 bases lying between them. Germline lookup yields CDR1 SGHVS and CDR2 FNYEAQ. The CDR3 sequence is CASSLRGSNEKLFF. The CDR3 nucleotides read TGTGCCAGCAGCCTTCGGGGGAGTAATGAAAAACTGTTTTTT. Supplemented by reference TRBV7-6 and TRBJ1-4, the full variable domain reads GAGVSQSPRYKVTKRGQDVALRCDPISGHVSLYWYRQALGQGPEFLTYFNYEAQQDKSGLPNDRFSAERPEGSISTLTIQRTEQRDSAMYRCASSLRGSNEKLFFGSGTQLSVL.

This clonotype was picked up many times. The chain couples TRBV7-8 to TRBJ2-7; 11 positions agree with TRBD2. V shed 2 bases, J shed 6 bases, and the junction held 15 bases outside the gene matches. CDR1 is SGHVS and CDR2 is FQNEAQ in the germline V gene. The CDR3 is made up of 18 amino acids. The DNA for the CDR3 is TGTGCCAGCAGCTTATTGCTAGCGGGAGGAGAGAGCGTCCTCGAGCAGTACTTC. The encoded protein is CASSLLLAGGESVLEQYF.

This clonotype was recorded a few times. V usage is TRBV7-3 and J usage is TRBJ2-1; the match to TRBD2 covers 10 bases. The V segment lost 2 bases and the J segment 5 bases; nucleotides outside the gene matches: 6. The CDR3 covers 16 residues. Germline V gene data show CDR1 as SGHTA and CDR2 as FQGTGA. The CDR3 is CASSLGSSGGHNEQFF. In nucleotides, the CDR3 is TGTGCCAGCAGCTTAGGATCTAGCGGGGGACACAATGAGCAGTTCTTC.

This clonotype was recorded at least ten times. This CDR3 fails to terminate in the conserved phenylalanine or tryptophan, so it likely reflects a read error. No DNA is shown, since the ends of the CDR3 on it are uncertain; the CDR3 is the one TCRdb lists. The V and J genes are TRBV7-2 and TRBJ2-7; the D call of TRBD1 is as the table states it, not checked on the DNA. The germline gives CDR1 SGHTA, CDR2 FQGNSA. The CDR3 is 15 residues long, counting both termini. CDR3 amino acids: CASTSSGGYGYTFGS.

The chain joins TRBV7-8 to TRBJ2-1; 8 nucleotides agree with TRBD2. The closer fit of TRBJ2-5 to the DNA end suggests the J call may be wrong. This CDR3 has 16 residues. CDR1 is SGHVS, CDR2 FQNEAQ, per germline. The CDR3 sequence is CASSSGGGGSIETQYF. CDR3 nucleotide sequence: TGTGCCAGCAGCTCGGGAGGCGGGGGGTCCATAGAGACCCAGTACTTC.

In its sample, this clonotype is medium-sized. V is TRBV12-5 and J is TRBJ2-1; D is unclear. The germline gives CDR1 LGHNT, CDR2 FRNRAP. V lost 4 bases to trimming and J lost 9 bases, with 13 bases between them. This CDR3 is 13 amino acids long. CDR3 bases: TGTGCTAGTGGTTGGATCCCCGACACTGAGCAGTTCTTC. This sequence encodes CASGWIPDTEQFF. The complete variable domain, with remaining parts taken from reference TRBV12-5 and TRBJ2-1, reads DARVTQTPRHKVTEMGQEVTMRCQPILGHNTVFWYRQTMMQGLELLAYFRNRAPLDDSGMPKDRFSAEMPDATLATLKIQPSEPRDSAVYFCASGWIPDTEQFFGPGTRLTVL.

Comments on this clonotype: It may be a read error: a sequence one base away is much more abundant. The chain carries TRBV14 and TRBJ2-5; 7 nucleotides match TRBD2. The J call is doubtful: the DNA matches TRBJ2-7 better. The CDR3 contains 21 residues. Germline CDR1 is SGHDN and CDR2 is FVKESK. The CDR3 spells CASSQLTPRKETGGSSYEQYF. CDR3 DNA: TGTGCCAGCAGCCAGCTCACACCGAGAAAAGAGACCGGCGGGAGCTCCTACGAGCAGTACTTC.

The genes are TRBV19 and TRBJ2-5, with 14 bases that match TRBD2. The J call may be incorrect, as the DNA end agrees better with TRBJ2-1. CDR1 and CDR2 from the germline V gene are LNHDA and SQIVND (reference sequence). The CDR3 has 17 residues. This chain's CDR3 is CASSIQGLAGGKNEQFF. In DNA form, the CDR3 reads TGTGCCAGTAGTATACAAGGACTAGCGGGAGGCAAGAATGAGCAGTTCTTC.

This clonotype ranks as medium-sized. The J gene is TRBJ1-1, the V gene TRBV7-9; 11 bases are shared with TRBD1. The CDR3 length is 14 residues. With V trimmed by 3 bases and J by 4 bases, 1 base remained unmatched. Germline V gene sequence: CDR1 SEHNR, CDR2 FQNEAQ (reference sequence). The DNA for the CDR3 is TGTGCCAGCAGCTTTGGACAGGGGGCCACTGAAGCTTTCTTT. This codes for CASSFGQGATEAFF.

The chain uses TRBV7-8 and TRBJ2-6; 14 nucleotides align to TRBD2. The CDR3 runs to 17 residues. CDR1 and CDR2 (germline): SGHVS, FQNEAQ. The trim removed 3 bases at V and 2 bases at J, leaving 0 bases unmatched. DNA for the CDR3: TGTGCCAGCAGCTTGGGACTAGCGGGAGCTGGGGCCAACGTCCTGACTTTC. It specifies CASSLGLAGAGANVLTF.